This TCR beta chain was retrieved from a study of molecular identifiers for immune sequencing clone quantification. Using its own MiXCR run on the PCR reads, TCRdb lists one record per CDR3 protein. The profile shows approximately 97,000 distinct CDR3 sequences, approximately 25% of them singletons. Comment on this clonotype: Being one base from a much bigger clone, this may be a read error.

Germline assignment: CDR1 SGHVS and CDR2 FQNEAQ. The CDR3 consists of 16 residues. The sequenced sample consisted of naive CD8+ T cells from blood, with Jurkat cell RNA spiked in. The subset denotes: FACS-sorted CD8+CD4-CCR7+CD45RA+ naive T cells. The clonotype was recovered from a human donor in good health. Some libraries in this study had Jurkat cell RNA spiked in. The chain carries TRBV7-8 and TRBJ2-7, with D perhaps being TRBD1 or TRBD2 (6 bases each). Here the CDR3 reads CAGSPEGWGLYYEQYF. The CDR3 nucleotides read TGTGCCGGCAGCCCGGAGGGGTGGGGGCTTTACTACGAGCAGTACTTC. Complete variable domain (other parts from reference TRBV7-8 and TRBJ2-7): GAGVSQSPRYKVAKRGQDVALRCDPISGHVSLFWYQQALGQGPEFLTYFQNEAQLDKSGLPSDRFFAERPEGSVSTLKIQRTQQEDSAVYLCAGSPEGWGLYYEQYFGPGTRLTVT.